What follows are 30 T cell receptor beta chains derived from one specimen sequenced in a study of beta chain features in type 1 diabetes (dated by TCRdb to between 2018 and 2020). These TCRs' antigens remain unknown. Library preparation used the immunoSEQ multiplex PCR assay. All of the isolated RNA was reverse transcribed with the High Capacity cDNA Reverse Transcription Kit, so expressed TCRB transcripts were sequenced. In TCRdb, the immuneACCESS table is reduced to in-frame sequences with V and J assigned. These tables do not hold every clone; where another copy was compared, an unresolved V gene accounts for under half, and the others remain unexplained. This sample has nearly 350,000 clones in its table, and approximately 9.9% of those were observed once. 0.95% to 1.1% of the sample is in the top ten clones. General study outcomes and caveats: In all four CD4+ subsets, TCRB CDR3 length was moderately but significantly shorter in type 1 diabetes patients.

The material sequenced was central memory CD4+ T cells from blood. The receptors stem from a man in his thirties or forties with type 1 diabetes.

This clone occurred a few times. The chain couples TRBV27 to TRBJ1-2; D gene uncertain. Looked up from germline, CDR1 is MNHEY and CDR2 is SMNVEV (reference sequence). V dropped 5 bases and J dropped 2 bases, with 9 bases sitting between them. The CDR3 loop spans 13 amino acids. Here the CDR3 reads CASSPGRNYGYTF. The CDR3 DNA is TGTGCCAGCAGTCCGGGGAGGAACTATGGCTACACCTTC.

This clone was observed a few times. The chain links TRBV29-1 to TRBJ2-2, with TRBD1 as a possible D gene (6 bases). This CDR3 has 17 amino acids. Germline V CDR1 and CDR2: SQVTM, ANQGSEA. V was shortened by 3 bases and J by 0 bases, with 17 bases between the two germline ends. The CDR3: CSVDGAGVGANTGELFF. CDR3 bases: TGCAGCGTTGATGGGGCAGGGGTCGGCGCGAACACCGGGGAGCTGTTTTTT.

This chain uses TRBV28 with TRBJ2-7; D perhaps matches TRBD1 (6 bases). The V end lost 2 bases, the J end lost 11 bases, and 22 bases lay between the germline ends. The germline V gene encodes CDR1 MDHEN and CDR2 SYDVKM. CDR3 length equals 15 residues. Written as DNA, the CDR3 is TGTGCCAGCAGTTTAGGGAGCGCAGGGGAGTTATATGAGTACTTC. The encoded protein is CASSLGSAGELYEYF. Looking up the rest from reference TRBV28 and TRBJ2-7 gives the full variable domain: DVKVTQSSRYLVKRTGEKVFLECVQDMDHENMFWYRQDPGLGLRLIYFSYDVKMKEKGDIPEGYSVSREKKERFSLILESASTNQTSMYLCASSLGSAGELYEYFGPGTRLTVT.

The genes are TRBV27 and TRBJ1-3, with D uncertain. The CDR3 spans 12 residues. CDR1 is MNHEY, CDR2 SMNVEV, per germline (reference sequence). Trimming pared 8 bases from V and 2 bases from J, leaving 7 bases between. The CDR3 DNA reads TGTGCCAGCGGGATCCCTGGAAACACCATATATTTT. Encoded protein: CASGIPGNTIYF.

The chain links TRBV18 to TRBJ1-5; D gene unclear. Deletions cut 1 base from V and 7 bases from J, with 11 bases between. The CDR3 is made up of 14 amino acids. Germline loops: CDR1 KGHSH, CDR2 LQKENI. DNA of the CDR3: TGTGCCAGCTCACCACGGGGAGGGCTACAGCCCCAGCATTTT. It codes for CASSPRGGLQPQHF. Full variable domain (remainder filled in from reference TRBV18 and TRBJ1-5): NAGVMQNPRHLVRRRGQEARLRCSPMKGHSHVYWYRQLPEEGLKFMVYLQKENIIDESGMPKERFSAEFPKEGPSILRIQQVVRGDSAAYFCASSPRGGLQPQHFGDGTRLSIL.

The chain has TRBV5-1 and TRBJ1-4; tentatively, D is TRBD1 (6 bases). There are 15 residues in the CDR3. Trimming shortened V by 4 bases and J by 8 bases, and 18 bases separated the two germline ends. Germline assignment: CDR1 SGHRS and CDR2 YFSETQ. The CDR3 loop is CASSPKQGLPEKLFF. CDR3 sequence (DNA): TGCGCCAGCAGCCCGAAACAGGGCCTCCCGGAAAAACTGTTTTTT.

This clone was counted between two and nine times. This chain uses TRBV5-1 with TRBJ1-1; perhaps TRBD1 as D (5 bases). The CDR3 is 13 residues long. Germline CDR1 SGHRS, CDR2 YFSETQ. V gave up 0 bases and J gave up 7 bases, with 10 bases separating them. The CDR3 DNA follows: TGCGCCAGCAGCTTGGGGTCAGGGCGTGAAGCTTTCTTT. Translating gives CASSLGSGREAFF. The full variable domain, with the rest looked up from reference TRBV5-1 and TRBJ1-1, is KAGVTQTPRYLIKTRGQQVTLSCSPISGHRSVSWYQQTPGQGLQFLFEYFSETQRNKGNFPGRFSGRQFSNSRSEMNVSTLELGDSALYLCASSLGSGREAFFGQGTRLTVV.

This chain connects TRBV5-6 to TRBJ1-6; D unresolved. The CDR3 extends over 12 amino acids. V lost 0 bases, J lost 11 bases, and 6 bases lay in between. Germline CDR1 reads SGHDT; CDR2 reads YYEEEE. CDR3 amino acids: CASSLGTTPLHF. The CDR3 DNA sequence: TGTGCCAGCAGCTTGGGGACCACACCCCTCCACTTT.

This clone was counted at least ten times. This sequence joins TRBV4-1 and TRBJ2-6; TRBD2 aligns across 8 bases. CDR1 and CDR2 from the germline V gene are MGHRA and YSYEKL. This CDR3 region has 18 residues. The trim removed 0 bases at V and 1 base at J, leaving 5 bases unmatched. In nucleotides, the CDR3 is TGCGCCAGCAGCCAAGATGGCGGGGGGAGATCTGGGGCCAACGTCCTGACTTTC. Encoded protein: CASSQDGGGRSGANVLTF.

V and J are TRBV7-2 and TRBJ2-3; 7 positions match TRBD1. The V gene's germline CDR1 is SGHTA and CDR2 FQGNSA. The trim removed 4 bases at V and 0 bases at J, leaving 4 bases unmatched. This CDR3 is built from 15 residues. Here the CDR3 DNA reads TGTGCCAGCAGCTCGATGACAGGGAGCACAGATACGCAGTATTTT. Its protein is CASSSMTGSTDTQYF. The complete variable domain, with remaining parts taken from reference TRBV7-2 and TRBJ2-3, reads GAGVSQSPSNKVTEKGKDVELRCDPISGHTALYWYRQSLGQGLEFLIYFQGNSAPDKSGLPSDRFSAERTGGSVSTLTIQRTQQEDSAVYLCASSSMTGSTDTQYFGPGTRLTVL.

This sequence joins TRBV9 and TRBJ2-1, with D perhaps matching TRBD1 (5 bases). The CDR3 loop spans 16 amino acids. Germline V gene data show CDR1 as SGDLS and CDR2 as YYNGEE. V dropped 1 base and J dropped 9 bases, with 20 bases sitting between them. The CDR3 DNA follows: TGTGCCAGCAGCGTAAGTGGGGCTAGAAGATTGGGTGAGCAGTTCTTC. It encodes CASSVSGARRLGEQFF.

This rearrangement joins TRBV5-1 to TRBJ1-3; 8 nucleotides match TRBD1. CDR3 length equals 16 residues. Germline V lookup: CDR1 SGHRS, CDR2 YFSETQ. V gave up 0 bases and J gave up 3 bases; unmatched junction bases: 5. CDR3 bases: TGCGCCAGCAGCTTGGCCCAGGGGGCAGGTGGAAACACCATATATTTT. This codes for CASSLAQGAGGNTIYF.

The chain is built from TRBV18 and TRBJ1-1; no clear D gene. Trimming stripped 2 bases from V and 5 bases from J, with 15 bases between. This CDR3 contains 15 residues. Looked up from germline, CDR1 is KGHSH and CDR2 is LQKENI. The CDR3 DNA sequence: TGTGCCAGCTCACCAGATTGGGGAACGGGGACTGAAGCTTTCTTT. It codes for CASSPDWGTGTEAFF.

This clone showed up just a few times. V is TRBV7-2 and J is TRBJ1-1; no clear D. Germline values: CDR1 SGHTA, CDR2 FQGNSA. Trimming stripped 3 bases from V and 6 bases from J, with 11 bases between. The CDR3 is 13 residues long. CDR3 in amino acids: CASSFGVTAEAFF. In DNA, the CDR3 is TGTGCCAGCAGCTTTGGGGTAACCGCTGAAGCTTTCTTT.

V usage is TRBV11-3 and J usage is TRBJ2-7; perhaps D is TRBD1 or TRBD2 (6 bases each). The CDR3 is 14 residues long. Germline CDR1 SGHNT, CDR2 YENEEA. V gave up 5 bases and J gave up 1 base, with 12 bases separating them. CDR3 nucleotide sequence: TGTGCCAGCAGCCCCGGGGGCAGTTCCTACGAGCAGTACTTC. As protein: CASSPGGSSYEQYF.

V usage is TRBV6-5 and J usage is TRBJ1-3, with 8 bases lining up with TRBD1. There are 15 residues in the CDR3. Germline assignment: CDR1 MNHEY and CDR2 SVGAGI. Trimming cost V 5 bases and J 2 bases; bases outside gene matches: 5. The CDR3 here is CASSLSTGAGNTIYF. The CDR3, as DNA: TGTGCCAGCAGTCTCTCGACAGGGGCTGGAAACACCATATATTTT.

This chain connects TRBV27 to TRBJ2-3, with D perhaps matching TRBD1 (6 bases). Trimming took 5 bases from V and 1 from J, leaving 16 bases between them. Germline CDR1 MNHEY, CDR2 SMNVEV (reference sequence). This CDR3 region has 16 residues. The CDR3 loop reads CASSPRRGTRTDTQYF. CDR3 DNA: TGTGCCAGCAGTCCCAGAAGGGGGACCCGCACAGATACGCAGTATTTT.

The rearrangement links TRBV7-7 to TRBJ2-5; 10 nucleotides line up with TRBD1. The CDR3 covers 14 residues. Germline V gene sequence: CDR1 SSHAT, CDR2 FNYEAQ (reference sequence). J gave up 5 bases and V 3 bases, and 3 bases lay outside the gene matches. CDR3 nucleotides: TGTGCCAGCAGCTTCGGGACAGGGGACGAGACCCAGTACTTC. Protein: CASSFGTGDETQYF.

In this sample, this clone turned up a few times. The sample contains more than one DNA sequence encoding this CDR3. The rearrangement uses TRBV7-2 and TRBJ2-3; D gene uncertain. V lost 5 bases and J 2 bases, leaving 5 bases between the germline ends. Germline V gives CDR1 SGHTA, CDR2 FQGNSA. This CDR3 spans 12 amino acids. The CDR3 is CASSLYTDTQYF. CDR3 nucleotide sequence: TGTGCCAGCAGCCTTTACACAGATACGCAGTATTTT.

V and J are TRBV9 and TRBJ1-2; D may be TRBD1 (6 bases). The germline CDR1 and CDR2 sequences are SGDLS and YYNGEE. This CDR3 contains 15 residues. The germline V and J ends were trimmed by 1 base and 0 bases, with 10 bases remaining between them. The CDR3 DNA is TGTGCCAGCAGCGTACAGGGGACCTCTAACTATGGCTACACCTTC. It specifies CASSVQGTSNYGYTF.

This clone showed up just a few times. The chain employs TRBV28 and TRBJ2-7; no definite D call. The CDR3 has 12 residues. Germline assignment: CDR1 MDHEN and CDR2 SYDVKM. The V end lost 2 bases, the J end lost 3 bases, and 5 bases lay between the germline ends. CDR3 DNA sequence: TGTGCCAGCAGTTTAACGTACTACGAGCAGTACTTC. Residues: CASSLTYYEQYF.

The CDR3 loop is CASSPSHRGNTEAFF. The CDR3 DNA sequence: TGTGCCAGCAGTCCAAGCCACAGGGGGAACACTGAAGCTTTCTTT. The V and J genes are TRBV28 and TRBJ1-1, with 7 bases identical to TRBD1. Trimming at V came to 5 bases and at J to 1 base, leaving 7 bases not matched to a gene. The length of the CDR3 is 15 residues. CDR1 MDHEN and CDR2 SYDVKM come from the germline V gene. Based on the CDR3 plus reference TRBV28 and TRBJ1-1, the full variable domain is DVKVTQSSRYLVKRTGEKVFLECVQDMDHENMFWYRQDPGLGLRLIYFSYDVKMKEKGDIPEGYSVSREKKERFSLILESASTNQTSMYLCASSPSHRGNTEAFFGQGTRLTVV.

With respect to this clone: Compared with germline, one end of the junction differs, possibly owing to a read error. This chain uses TRBV29-1 with TRBJ1-1; no firm D call. CDR1 is SQVTM and CDR2 is ANQGSEA in the germline V gene. The CDR3 has 8 residues. The CDR3 protein is CSDEQAFF. The DNA of the CDR3 is TGCAGCGATGAACAAGCTTTCTTT.

The chain employs TRBV7-9 and TRBJ2-5; TRBD1 or TRBD2 may be the D gene (5 bases each). V lost 3 bases and J 4 bases, leaving 15 bases between the germline ends. The germline gives CDR1 SEHNR, CDR2 FQNEAQ (reference sequence). The CDR3 extends over 15 amino acids. CDR3 protein: CASSFFGGNLETQYF. The DNA for the CDR3 is TGTGCCAGCAGCTTTTTTGGGGGTAATTTAGAGACCCAGTACTTC.

The rearrangement joins TRBV5-4 to TRBJ2-3, with a weak D call TRBD1 (5 bases). CDR1 is SGHNT, CDR2 YYREEE, per germline (reference sequence). With 3 bases removed from V and 2 bases from J, the gap between germline ends came to 13 bases. The CDR3 is made up of 15 amino acids. The CDR3 loop reads CASSSATGDTDTQYF. CDR3 in DNA: TGTGCCAGCAGCTCAGCCACAGGTGACACAGATACGCAGTATTTT.

In this sample, this clone turned up a few times. This sequence joins TRBV29-1 and TRBJ1-4; D is possibly TRBD1 (5 bases). The germline gives CDR1 SQVTM, CDR2 ANQGSEA. The CDR3 totals 13 residues. The CDR3 loop is CSAGRDPNEKLFF. The CDR3 DNA reads TGCAGTGCTGGGCGGGACCCTAATGAAAAACTGTTTTTT.

A few counts support this clone. The chain carries TRBV7-2 and TRBJ2-1; 10 bases line up with TRBD2. The V gene's germline CDR1 is SGHTA and CDR2 FQGNSA. There are 15 residues in the CDR3. V dropped 5 bases and J dropped 3; count of bases not matched to a gene: 4. Here the CDR3 reads CASSPRTSGYNEQFF. In DNA, the CDR3 is TGTGCCAGCAGCCCTCGGACTAGCGGCTACAATGAGCAGTTCTTC.

Of note for this clone: The same CDR3 can be traced to other DNA sequences in this sample. The genes are TRBV18 and TRBJ2-7; D gene unclear. Germline V lookup: CDR1 KGHSH, CDR2 LQKENI. Trimming shortened V by 2 bases and J by 1 base, and 6 bases separated the two germline ends. The CDR3 extends over 13 amino acids. The CDR3 nucleotides read TGTGCCAGCTCACCAGGGGATTCCTACGAGCAGTACTTC. Its protein is CASSPGDSYEQYF.

The rearrangement joins TRBV10-3 to TRBJ2-1, with 13 bases that match TRBD2. CDR1 and CDR2 (germline): ENHRY, SYGVKD. V lost 3 bases and J lost 6; bases outside the gene matches: 2. The CDR3 is made up of 15 amino acids. CDR3 nucleotide sequence: TGTGCCATCAGTGATGGACTAGCGGGGGTCAATGAGCAGTTCTTC. It codes for CAISDGLAGVNEQFF.

This clone was observed many times. The chain recombines TRBV15 with TRBJ1-4; TRBD1 matches at 8 bases. Germline trimming cut 0 bases from V and 7 bases from J; bases unmatched to any gene: 4. CDR1 and CDR2 (germline): LNHNV, YYDKDF (reference sequence). The CDR3 has 15 residues. CDR3 nucleotides: TGTGCCACCAGCAGAGATCAGGGGGCGGGTGAAAAACTGTTTTTT. It translates to CATSRDQGAGEKLFF.